The source of this T cell receptor beta chain is a study of blood T cell repertoires in COVID-19. Profiled with immunoSEQ multiplex PCR; TCRdb holds only in-frame clones, not every one. The sample has some 410,000 clones; 88% are singletons. CDR3 length equals 14 residues. Germline V lookup: CDR1 MNHNS, CDR2 SASEGT. Trimming removed 0 bases from V and 3 bases from J, with 5 bases in between. The source of this sequence is a woman between 25 and 40 years old with acute COVID-19. The V and J genes are TRBV6-1 and TRBJ2-2; D ambiguous. Sequenced: PBMCs or T cells enriched from blood (not recorded which). The CDR3 coding sequence is TGTGCCAGCAGTGAAGCTGGAGACACCGGGGAGCTGTTTTTT. Protein sequence: CASSEAGDTGELFF.